These T cell receptor beta chains were read from a single sample in a study of T cell repertoires in aging, cancer and after chemotherapy. TCRdb analysed the multiplex PCR reads with MiXCR anew, one entry per CDR3 protein. The sample shows 2,800 or so distinct CDR3 sequences, approximately 38% of them seen only once. Sample: blood. Receptors originate from a human donor with a blood cancer. Each CDR3 is given with its conserved first and last residue. D genes are given only for firm matches. Clone sizes are given selectively: once, few, many, or a class where the clone is expanded.

clone_size j_call d_call v_call cdr3_nt cdr3_aa
once TRBJ1-2 TRBD1 TRBV10-2 TGCGCCAGCAGTGATTCCACCGTTATGACAGGGTACTATGGCTACACCTTC CASSDSTVMTGYYGYTF
medium-sized TRBJ2-3 . TRBV11-1 TGTGCCAGCAGCTTCGGTGGAAGCACAGATACGCAGTATTTT CASSFGGSTDTQYF
few TRBJ2-7 TRBD1 TRBV12-3/TRBV12-4 TGTGCCAGCAAACAAACAGGGGCGACCTACGAGCAGTACTTC CASKQTGATYEQYF
few TRBJ1-1 TRBD1 TRBV10-3 TGTGCCATCAGTGCCCTGGCGTCGGGACAGTTCTTT CAISALASGQFF
once TRBJ2-1 . TRBV6-5 TGTGCCAGCCGTAAGGGGAGCGGGTTCTACAATGAGCAGTTCTTC CASRKGSGFYNEQFF
. TRBJ1-2 . TRBV28 TGTGCCAGCGAGGATGAGGGGCGGTCATACTATGGCTACACCTTC CASEDEGRSYYGYTF
. TRBJ1-2 . TRBV6-1 TGTGCCAGCAGTGAAGCGCGGGCCTATGGCTACACCTTC CASSEARAYGYTF
few TRBJ1-5 TRBD1 TRBV6-1 TGTGCCAGCAGTGAAGTTAGGGGGCCCAGCAATCAGCCCCAGCATTTT CASSEVRGPSNQPQHF
medium-sized TRBJ1-2 TRBD1 TRBV19 TGTGCCAGTAGTGAACAGGGGAACTATGGCTACACCTTC CASSEQGNYGYTF
. TRBJ2-7 . TRBV7-9 TGTGCCAGTTCGGACAGCCAAGGCTACGAGCAGTACTTC CASSDSQGYEQYF
few TRBJ2-5 . TRBV6-5 TGTGCCAGCAGCTTGCTCGGAACCCTGGGACCGCAAGAGACCCAGTACTTC CASSLLGTLGPQETQYF
. TRBJ2-7 . TRBV12-3/TRBV12-4 TGTGCCAGCAGCACCCGGGATCGATCCTACGAGCAGTACTTC CASSTRDRSYEQYF
medium-sized TRBJ2-2 . TRBV7-6 TGTGCCAGCAGTAGGACAGCTAACACCGGGGAGCTGTTTTTT CASSRTANTGELFF